These 19 T cell receptor beta chains were sequenced from one sample in a study. TCRdb recomputed calls from the 5' RACE reads with MiXCR, one row per CDR3 protein. Here the sample spans about 40,000 distinct CDR3 sequences, under 20% being singletons. The specimen sequenced was naive CD4+ T cells sorted from a lymph node. The subset denotes: naive CD4+ T cells, CD4+CD45RA+CD25-. All receptors come from a female donor with breast cancer.

The chain carries TRBV5-1 and TRBJ2-1, with a tentative D call TRBD1 (6 bases). The germline gives CDR1 SGHRS, CDR2 YFSETQ. The V end lost 6 bases, the J end lost 7 bases, and 20 bases lay between the germline ends. The CDR3 is 15 amino acids. CDR3 coding DNA: TGCGCCAGCAAGTTTGGCAGGGGCCCACCAAATGAGCAGTTCTTC. Encoded protein: CASKFGRGPPNEQFF. The whole variable domain, remainder taken from reference TRBV5-1 and TRBJ2-1, is KAGVTQTPRYLIKTRGQQVTLSCSPISGHRSVSWYQQTPGQGLQFLFEYFSETQRNKGNFPGRFSGRQFSNSRSEMNVSTLELGDSALYLCASKFGRGPPNEQFFGPGTRLTVL.

This clonotype was detected only a few times. This sequence joins TRBV5-1 and TRBJ1-2, with D unresolved. V lost 0 bases and J lost 0, with 9 bases in between. CDR3 size: 15 residues. The germline V gene encodes CDR1 SGHRS and CDR2 YFSETQ. The CDR3 spells CASSLVTPPNYGYTF. CDR3 bases: TGCGCCAGCAGCTTGGTGACACCTCCTAACTATGGCTACACCTTC.

The chain uses TRBV29-1 and TRBJ1-1; no definite D call. The germline V and J ends were trimmed by 4 bases and 2 bases, with 14 bases remaining between them. The germline gives CDR1 SQVTM, CDR2 ANQGSEA. CDR3 length equals 14 residues. The CDR3: CSVGMGGGNTEAFF. The CDR3 bases are TGCAGCGTTGGGATGGGAGGCGGTAACACTGAAGCTTTCTTT. The whole variable domain, filled in from reference TRBV29-1 and TRBJ1-1, reads SAVISQKPSRDICQRGTSLTIQCQVDSQVTMMFWYRQQPGQSLTLIATANQGSEATYESGFVIDKFPISRPNLTFSTLTVSNMSPEDSSIYLCSVGMGGGNTEAFFGQGTRLTVV.

This clonotype was recorded at least ten times. The rearrangement uses TRBV29-1 and TRBJ1-2, with D unclear. Germline loops: CDR1 SQVTM, CDR2 ANQGSEA. V was cut by 6 bases and J by 5 bases, with 16 bases left in between. The CDR3 totals 13 residues. The CDR3 region has the DNA TGCAGCGTGACCCCGGGAGTAGAGTATGGCTACACCTTC. Protein sequence: CSVTPGVEYGYTF.

The rearrangement joins TRBV20-1 to TRBJ1-2; no clear D gene. Germline loops: CDR1 DFQATT, CDR2 SNEGSKA (reference sequence). Deletions cut 2 bases from V and 0 bases from J, with 7 bases between. The CDR3 is 13 residues long. Here the CDR3 reads CSARNTANYGYTF. CDR3 nucleotide sequence: TGCAGTGCTAGAAATACAGCTAACTATGGCTACACCTTC.

This clonotype was detected only once. A much larger clonotype is one base distant, so this may be a read error. The rearrangement joins TRBV6-6 to TRBJ1-1; D not resolved. Germline V CDR1 and CDR2: MNHNY, SVGAGI (reference sequence). V lost 11 bases and J 1 base, leaving 8 bases between the germline ends. CDR3 length equals 11 residues. CDR3 sequence reads: CACGRNTEAFF. Written as DNA, the CDR3 is TGTGCCTGCGGAAGGAACACTGAAGCTTTCTTT.

The rearrangement links TRBV7-9 to TRBJ1-6, with TRBD1 matching 7 bases. CDR3 length: 15 residues. J lost 5 bases, V lost 4 bases, and 5 bases had no gene match. Germline loops: CDR1 SEHNR, CDR2 FQNEAQ (reference sequence). The CDR3 DNA follows: TGTGCCAGCAGCTCCTGGACAGGAGATAATTCACCCCTCCACTTT. Encoded protein: CASSSWTGDNSPLHF.

This sequence joins TRBV3-1 and TRBJ2-4; maybe TRBD1 (7 bases). V gave up 7 bases and J gave up 1 base, with 8 bases separating them. The CDR3 has 13 amino acids. Germline V lookup: CDR1 LGHDT, CDR2 YNNKEL (reference sequence). The CDR3 is CASTGGAKNIQYF. The CDR3 DNA reads TGTGCCAGCACAGGGGGGGCCAAAAACATTCAGTACTTC.

The genes are TRBV12-3 or TRBV12-4 and TRBJ2-1, with a possible D match to TRBD2 (6 bases). The CDR3 consists of 13 residues. Trimming left V 6 bases short and J 5 bases short, with 11 bases between. The CDR3 loop reads CASSSGLDNEQFF. The DNA of the CDR3 is TGTGCCAGCAGCTCGGGACTGGACAATGAGCAGTTCTTC.

The rearrangement links TRBV7-9 to TRBJ2-3, with D unresolved. This CDR3 contains 15 residues. CDR1 is SEHNR and CDR2 is FQNEAQ in the germline V gene (reference sequence). With 3 bases removed from V and 0 bases from J, the gap between germline ends came to 10 bases. The CDR3 sequence: CASSFGGTSTDTQYF. In DNA, the CDR3 is TGTGCCAGCAGCTTTGGCGGAACTAGCACAGATACGCAGTATTTT.

CDR3 nucleotides: TGTGCCAGCAGCGCACAGGGGGGAAACACTGAAGCTTTCTTT. Translation gives CASSAQGGNTEAFF. The chain joins TRBV7-3 to TRBJ1-1; 8 nucleotides agree with TRBD1. The CDR3 runs to 14 residues. Looked up from germline, CDR1 is SGHTA and CDR2 is FQGTGA. With 5 bases clipped from V and 2 bases from J, the junction kept 4 bases outside the gene matches. The whole variable domain, filled in from reference TRBV7-3 and TRBJ1-1, reads GAGVSQTPSNKVTEKGKYVELRCDPISGHTALYWYRQSLGQGPEFLIYFQGTGAADDSGLPNDRFFAVRPEGSVSTLKIQRTERGDSAVYLCASSAQGGNTEAFFGQGTRLTVV.

Here the CDR3 DNA reads TGTGCCAGCAGCCGAGTGGGACAGGGGAATTTTGGAGATGGCTACACCTTC. This sequence encodes CASSRVGQGNFGDGYTF. J is TRBJ1-2 and V is TRBV4-2; 10 positions match TRBD1. This CDR3 comprises 17 residues. Germline V gene data show CDR1 as LGHNA and CDR2 as YNFKEQ. The J segment lost 6 bases and the V segment lost 4 bases, leaving 14 bases of the junction unmatched.

This clonotype was found a few times. J is TRBJ1-1 and V is TRBV5-1; 8 nucleotides line up with TRBD1. J was trimmed by 4 bases and V by 2 bases; bases with no gene match: 10. The germline V gene encodes CDR1 SGHRS and CDR2 YFSETQ. The CDR3 length is 16 residues. The CDR3 nucleotides are TGCGCCAGCAGCTTTAGGCTGGACAGGGCTAGCACTGAAGCTTTCTTT. As protein: CASSFRLDRASTEAFF.

CDR3 sequence reads: CASSPMRRGTDNEQFF. The DNA for the CDR3 is TGTGCCAGCAGCCCTATGCGGAGAGGGACTGACAATGAGCAGTTCTTC. This chain uses TRBV12-3 or TRBV12-4 with TRBJ2-1; a weak D match, TRBD2 (6 bases). The CDR3 contains 16 residues. V lost 6 bases and J 5 bases, leaving 20 bases between the germline ends.

This chain connects TRBV7-3 to TRBJ1-1; D is undetermined. This CDR3 is 13 amino acids long. Germline CDR1 and CDR2: SGHTA and FQGTGA. Trimming cost V 6 bases and J 4 bases, with 12 bases left between them. The CDR3 sequence is CASSPVLFTEAFF. In nucleotides, the CDR3 is TGTGCCAGCAGTCCGGTGTTATTCACTGAAGCTTTCTTT.

The chain combines TRBV7-9 with TRBJ2-1; 9 bases align to TRBD2. This CDR3 contains 20 residues. Germline loops: CDR1 SEHNR, CDR2 FQNEAQ (reference sequence). J was trimmed by 1 base and V by 10 bases; bases with no gene match: 23. In DNA, the CDR3 is TGTGCCATCCTAACTAGTTCCGGGACTAGCCCACTCGCGTCCTACAATGAGCAGTTCTTC. It is translated as CAILTSSGTSPLASYNEQFF.

This clonotype was recorded a few times. The rearrangement joins TRBV5-1 to TRBJ2-1, with TRBD2 as a possible D gene (5 bases). V gave up 4 bases and J gave up 6 bases, with 20 bases separating them. Per the germline V gene, CDR1 is SGHRS and CDR2 is YFSETQ. This CDR3 comprises 16 residues. In DNA, the CDR3 is TGCGCCAGCAGCAAAACATCGAGGGAAGCTAGCAATGAGCAGTTCTTC. Residues: CASSKTSREASNEQFF. The full variable domain, its missing parts supplied by reference TRBV5-1 and TRBJ2-1, is KAGVTQTPRYLIKTRGQQVTLSCSPISGHRSVSWYQQTPGQGLQFLFEYFSETQRNKGNFPGRFSGRQFSNSRSEMNVSTLELGDSALYLCASSKTSREASNEQFFGPGTRLTVL.

This clonotype was picked up many times. The rearrangement joins TRBV6-5 to TRBJ2-3; no firm D call. The CDR3 runs to 11 residues. The V gene's germline CDR1 is MNHEY and CDR2 SVGAGI. V dropped 2 bases and J dropped 7 bases, with 4 bases sitting between them. The CDR3 nucleotides are TGTGCCAGCAGTTACGGAAATACGCAGTATTTT. Residues: CASSYGNTQYF.

This clonotype turned up a few times. The chain joins TRBV6-1 to TRBJ2-4; no definite D call. V was cut by 11 bases and J by 8 bases, with 19 bases left in between. Germline V gives CDR1 MNHNS, CDR2 SASEGT. CDR3 length: 13 residues. The CDR3 spells CASQRQLEDIQYF. CDR3 sequence (DNA): TGTGCCTCTCAACGACAATTAGAGGACATTCAGTACTTC.